Presented here are 14 T cell receptor beta chains from one specimen sequenced in a study of blood T cells in healthy people across ages. PCR was performed a second time for about 6 to 11 cycles using a sample-barcoded 5' primer and a J-beta primer mix. MiXCR, run by TCRdb on the 5' RACE reads, gives a single entry per CDR3 protein. The top ten hold 7.9% of the sample, which has more than 1,400,000 distinct CDR3 sequences, 42% seen once. The material sequenced was blood. The source is a woman aged 18 to 35 in good health.

V is TRBV7-9 and J is TRBJ2-4; 8 positions match TRBD2. The assigned J gene may be wrong: the sequence end matches TRBJ2-7 better. CDR1 is SEHNR and CDR2 is FQNEAQ in the germline V gene (reference sequence). This CDR3 region has 19 residues. The CDR3, as DNA: TGTGCCAGCAGCTTAAGGAAAATGCACCTTGCGGGGGGACCCTACGAGCAGTACTTC. It codes for CASSLRKMHLAGGPYEQYF.

The chain uses TRBV29-1 and TRBJ1-2; 7 positions agree with TRBD1. With 7 bases clipped from V and 4 bases from J, the junction kept 6 bases outside the gene matches. The CDR3 has 12 amino acids. CDR1 and CDR2 (germline): SQVTM, ANQGSEA. CDR3 sequence reads: CSGRDSRYGYTF. CDR3 sequence (DNA): TGCAGCGGGAGGGACAGCCGCTATGGCTACACCTTC. Variable domain in full (rest from reference TRBV29-1 and TRBJ1-2): SAVISQKPSRDICQRGTSLTIQCQVDSQVTMMFWYRQQPGQSLTLIATANQGSEATYESGFVIDKFPISRPNLTFSTLTVSNMSPEDSSIYLCSGRDSRYGYTFGSGTRLTVV.

This clonotype turned up a few times. As DNA, the CDR3 is TGCGCCAGCAGCTGGGACAGGGGAACCTACGAGCAGTACTTC. Its protein product is CASSWDRGTYEQYF. The V gene is TRBV5-1, the J gene TRBJ2-7, with TRBD1 identical over 10 bases. Germline V gene sequence: CDR1 SGHRS, CDR2 YFSETQ. V was pared by 3 bases and J by 2 bases, with 2 bases of the junction left unmatched. This CDR3 contains 14 residues.

Here the CDR3 reads CASSQKVRTESNQPQHF. The CDR3 DNA follows: TGCGCCAGCAGCCAAAAAGTGAGGACAGAGAGCAATCAGCCCCAGCATTTT. The rearrangement joins TRBV4-1 to TRBJ1-5; possible D gene TRBD1, 6 bases. Germline V CDR1 and CDR2: MGHRA, YSYEKL. The CDR3 length is 17 residues. Deletions cut 2 bases from V and 1 base from J, with 15 bases between.

This clonotype has only a few counts. This chain joins TRBV15 and TRBJ2-7, with 10 bases that match TRBD2. This CDR3 has 17 amino acids. From germline, CDR1 is LNHNV and CDR2 YYDKDF (reference sequence). Germline trimming cut 6 bases from V and 1 base from J; bases unmatched to any gene: 12. The CDR3 DNA is TGTGCCACCAGTAGCTCTCTCAGCGGGGGGGCTTCCTACGAGCAGTACTTC. Its protein is CATSSSLSGGASYEQYF.

The chain links TRBV7-8 to TRBJ2-3; possible D gene TRBD1, 5 bases. The V and J ends lost 2 bases and 3 bases respectively, with 15 bases between them. There are 16 residues in the CDR3. CDR1 is SGHVS, CDR2 FQNEAQ, per germline. The CDR3 sequence is CASSLLGAGLTDTQYF. CDR3 in DNA: TGTGCCAGCAGCTTACTAGGGGCCGGGTTGACAGATACGCAGTATTTT.

In this sample, this clonotype turned up a few times. CDR3 coding DNA: TGTGCCAGCAGTGAAGCGGCCGGACAGGGATTGTATGGCTACACCTTC. Translation: CASSEAAGQGLYGYTF. The chain combines TRBV6-1 with TRBJ1-2, with 8 bases aligning to TRBD1. Germline CDR1 and CDR2: MNHNS and SASEGT. J gave up 5 bases and V 0 bases, and 8 bases lay outside the gene matches. This CDR3 is 16 amino acids long.

The CDR3 sequence is CSAPPGANTEAFF. The CDR3 DNA follows: TGCAGTGCCCCCCCCGGGGCCAACACTGAAGCTTTCTTT. The rearrangement joins TRBV20-1 to TRBJ1-1; maybe TRBD1 (5 bases). This CDR3 region has 13 residues. V shed 6 bases and J shed 2 bases, with 13 bases lying between them. Germline CDR1 DFQATT, CDR2 SNEGSKA (reference sequence).

Here the CDR3 reads CASSWSLRDRGLTDTQYF. The CDR3 coding sequence is TGTGCCAGCAGCTGGTCACTCCGGGACAGGGGGCTCACAGATACGCAGTATTTT. The gene calls are TRBV5-5 and TRBJ2-3, with 12 bases lining up with TRBD1. The CDR3 is made up of 18 amino acids. Germline V gene sequence: CDR1 SGHKS, CDR2 YYEKEE (reference sequence). The V and J ends lost 3 bases and 2 bases, in that order; junction bases with no gene match: 10.

This clonotype was observed many times. V and J are TRBV20-1 and TRBJ2-7; D gene ambiguous. Germline CDR1 DFQATT, CDR2 SNEGSKA (reference sequence). V lost 5 bases to trimming and J lost 0 bases, with 11 bases between them. The CDR3 runs 13 residues. DNA for the CDR3: TGCAGTGCTCCACTGGGTAGCTCCTACGAGCAGTACTTC. It is translated as CSAPLGSSYEQYF.

This clonotype occurred a few times. The J gene is TRBJ2-3, the V gene TRBV4-2; perhaps TRBD2 as D (5 bases). Germline V gene lookup returns CDR1 LGHNA and CDR2 YNFKEQ. The CDR3 runs 15 residues. Deletions cut 3 bases from V and 0 bases from J, with 10 bases between. The CDR3 nucleotides are TGTGCCAGCAGCCAGACTACATCTAGCACAGATACGCAGTATTTT. This translates into CASSQTTSSTDTQYF.

The chain recombines TRBV6-1 with TRBJ2-2; D possibly corresponds to TRBD1 (6 bases). The CDR3 covers 14 residues. Germline assignment: CDR1 MNHNS and CDR2 SASEGT. V was shortened by 7 bases and J by 4 bases, with 13 bases between the two germline ends. CDR3 nucleotide sequence: TGTGCCAGCAAACGGCAGGGGCTCACCGGGGAGCTGTTTTTT. Its protein product is CASKRQGLTGELFF.

There are a few counts of this clonotype. V is TRBV15 and J is TRBJ2-1; 10 nucleotides agree with TRBD2. The length of the CDR3 is 15 residues. Germline-derived CDR1 and CDR2 are LNHNV and YYDKDF (reference sequence). J lost 4 bases, V lost 5 bases, and 5 bases had no gene match. The CDR3 loop reads CATSEGTSEYNEQFF. The CDR3, as DNA: TGTGCCACCAGCGAGGGGACTAGCGAATACAATGAGCAGTTCTTC. Together with reference TRBV15 and TRBJ2-1, the CDR3 gives the full variable domain: DAMVIQNPRYQVTQFGKPVTLSCSQTLNHNVMYWYQQKSSQAPKLLFHYYDKDFNNEADTPDNFQSRRPNTSFCFLDIRSPGLGDTAMYLCATSEGTSEYNEQFFGPGTRLTVL.

The chain couples TRBV18 to TRBJ1-6; possibly TRBD1 for D (5 bases). CDR3 size: 14 residues. Germline V gives CDR1 KGHSH, CDR2 LQKENI. V lost 2 bases, J lost 10 bases, and 12 bases lay in between. The CDR3 DNA follows: TGTGCCAGCTCACCAACTATCTCAGGGTCACCCCTCCACTTT. It codes for CASSPTISGSPLHF. The whole variable domain, filled in from reference TRBV18 and TRBJ1-6, reads NAGVMQNPRHLVRRRGQEARLRCSPMKGHSHVYWYRQLPEEGLKFMVYLQKENIIDESGMPKERFSAEFPKEGPSILRIQQVVRGDSAAYFCASSPTISGSPLHFGNGTRLTVT.